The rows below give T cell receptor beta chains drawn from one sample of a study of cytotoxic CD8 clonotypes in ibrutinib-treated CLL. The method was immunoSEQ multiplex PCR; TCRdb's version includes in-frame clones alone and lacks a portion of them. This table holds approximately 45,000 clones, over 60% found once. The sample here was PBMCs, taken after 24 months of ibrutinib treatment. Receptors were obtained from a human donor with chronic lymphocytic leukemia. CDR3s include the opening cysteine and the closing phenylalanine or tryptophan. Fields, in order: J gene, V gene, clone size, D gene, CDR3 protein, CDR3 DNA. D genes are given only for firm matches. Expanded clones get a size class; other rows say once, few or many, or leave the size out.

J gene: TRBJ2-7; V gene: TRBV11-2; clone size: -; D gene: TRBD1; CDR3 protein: CASSSRQGTSYEQYF; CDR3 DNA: TGTGCCAGCAGCTCCCGACAGGGGACCTCCTACGAGCAGTACTTC
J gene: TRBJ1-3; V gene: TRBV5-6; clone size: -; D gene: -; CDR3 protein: CASSVYQVSGNTIYF; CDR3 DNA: TGTGCCAGCAGCGTCTACCAGGTATCTGGAAACACCATATATTTT
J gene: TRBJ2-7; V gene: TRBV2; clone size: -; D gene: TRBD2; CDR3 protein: CASRPGTSGGVYEQYF; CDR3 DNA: TGTGCCAGCAGACCCGGGACTAGCGGGGGTGTGTACGAGCAGTACTTC
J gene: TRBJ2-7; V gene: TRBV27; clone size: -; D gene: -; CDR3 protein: CASKSYPRGREQYF; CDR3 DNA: TGTGCCAGCAAATCCTACCCTAGAGGACGCGAGCAGTACTTC
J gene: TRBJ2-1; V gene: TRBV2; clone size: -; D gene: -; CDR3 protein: CASSVSRKNEQFF; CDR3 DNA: TGTGCCAGCAGTGTAAGCAGAAAGAATGAGCAGTTCTTC
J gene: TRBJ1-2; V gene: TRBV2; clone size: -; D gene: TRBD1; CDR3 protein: CASSPRQGLYGYTF; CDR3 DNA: TGTGCCAGCAGCCCACGACAGGGGCTCTATGGCTACACCTTC
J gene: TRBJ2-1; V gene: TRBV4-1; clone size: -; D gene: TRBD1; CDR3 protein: CASSQAYRGDNEQFF; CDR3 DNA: TGCGCCAGCAGCCAAGCATACAGGGGGGATAATGAGCAGTTCTTC
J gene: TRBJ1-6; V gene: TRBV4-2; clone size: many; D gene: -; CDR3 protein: CASSQGLGVPLHF; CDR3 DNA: TGTGCCAGCAGCCAAGGTTTAGGGGTCCCCCTCCACTTT
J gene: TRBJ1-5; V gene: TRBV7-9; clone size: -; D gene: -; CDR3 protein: CASSLAGSGRGANQPQHF; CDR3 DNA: TGTGCCAGCAGCTTAGCGGGCTCTGGCAGGGGAGCCAATCAGCCCCAGCATTTT
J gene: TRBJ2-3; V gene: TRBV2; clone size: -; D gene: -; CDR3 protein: CASRGGTDTQYF; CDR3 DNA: TGTGCCAGCAGGGGGGGCACAGATACGCAGTATTTT
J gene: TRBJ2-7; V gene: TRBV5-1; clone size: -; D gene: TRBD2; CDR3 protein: CASSLLAANYEQYF; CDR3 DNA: TGCGCCAGCAGCTTGCTAGCGGCAAACTACGAGCAGTACTTC
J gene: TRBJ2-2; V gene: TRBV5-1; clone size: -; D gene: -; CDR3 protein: CASSLGQLVVGELFF; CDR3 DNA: TGCGCCAGCAGCTTAGGACAGCTCGTGGTCGGGGAGCTGTTTTTT
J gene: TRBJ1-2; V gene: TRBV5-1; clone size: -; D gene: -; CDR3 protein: CASSLDPNYGYTF; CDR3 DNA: TGCGCCAGCAGCCTGGACCCTAACTATGGCTACACCTTC
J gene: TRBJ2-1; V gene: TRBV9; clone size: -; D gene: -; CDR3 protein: CASSVAASANSYNEQFF; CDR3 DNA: TGTGCCAGCAGCGTAGCAGCGAGCGCTAACTCCTACAATGAGCAGTTCTTC
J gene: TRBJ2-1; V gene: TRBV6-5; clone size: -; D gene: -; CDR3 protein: CASMRYNEQFF; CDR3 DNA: TGTGCCAGCATGAGATACAATGAGCAGTTCTTC
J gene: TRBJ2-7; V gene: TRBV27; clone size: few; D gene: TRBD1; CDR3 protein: CASSLRSGTEGYEQYF; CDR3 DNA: TGTGCCAGCAGTTTACGGTCCGGGACAGAGGGCTACGAGCAGTACTTC
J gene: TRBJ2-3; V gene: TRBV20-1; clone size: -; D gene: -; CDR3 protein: CSAPWADTQYF; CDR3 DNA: TGCAGTGCCCCCTGGGCAGATACGCAGTATTTT
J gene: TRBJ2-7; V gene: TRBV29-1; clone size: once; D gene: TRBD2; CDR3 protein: CSVEYPQTSGTYEQYF; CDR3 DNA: TGCAGCGTTGAATACCCCCAAACTAGCGGGACTTACGAGCAGTACTTC
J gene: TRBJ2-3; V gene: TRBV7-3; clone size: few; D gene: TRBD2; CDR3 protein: CASSSGTSGDTQYF; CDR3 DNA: TGTGCCAGCAGCTCAGGGACTAGCGGAGATACGCAGTATTTT
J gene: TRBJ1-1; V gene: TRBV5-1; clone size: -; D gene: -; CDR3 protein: CASSLQGGRNTEAFF; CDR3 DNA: TGCGCCAGCAGCTTACAGGGAGGACGGAACACTGAAGCTTTCTTT
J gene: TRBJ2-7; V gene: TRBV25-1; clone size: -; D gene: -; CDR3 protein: CASSVGFYEQYF; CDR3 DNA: TGTGCCAGCAGTGTCGGGTTCTACGAGCAGTACTTC
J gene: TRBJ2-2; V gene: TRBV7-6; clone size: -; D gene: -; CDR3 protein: CASSSRGGGNTGELFF; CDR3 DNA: TGTGCCAGCAGCTCCAGGGGCGGGGGAAACACCGGGGAGCTGTTTTTT
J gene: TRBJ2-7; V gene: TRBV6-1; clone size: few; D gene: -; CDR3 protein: CASGRREPYEQYF; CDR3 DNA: TGTGCCAGCGGACGTCGAGAGCCCTACGAGCAGTACTTC
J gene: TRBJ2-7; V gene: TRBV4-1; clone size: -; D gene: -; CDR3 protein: CASSQDSTVSYEQYF; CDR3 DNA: TGCGCCAGCAGCCAAGATTCGACGGTCTCCTACGAGCAGTACTTC
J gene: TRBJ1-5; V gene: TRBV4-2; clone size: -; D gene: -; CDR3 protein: CASSQDRKGGNQPQHF; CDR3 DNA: TGTGCCAGCAGCCAAGATAGGAAGGGAGGCAATCAGCCCCAGCATTTT
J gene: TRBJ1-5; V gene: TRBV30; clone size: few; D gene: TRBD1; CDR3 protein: CAWRGGNNQPQHF; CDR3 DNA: TGTGCCTGGAGAGGGGGCAACAATCAGCCCCAGCATTTT
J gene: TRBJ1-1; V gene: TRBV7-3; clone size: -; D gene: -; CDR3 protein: CASSLAGTEAFF; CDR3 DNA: TGTGCCAGCAGCTTAGCTGGGACTGAAGCTTTCTTT
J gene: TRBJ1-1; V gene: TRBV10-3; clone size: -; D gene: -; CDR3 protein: CAISGGQAEAFF; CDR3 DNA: TGTGCCATCAGTGGGGGGCAGGCTGAAGCTTTCTTT
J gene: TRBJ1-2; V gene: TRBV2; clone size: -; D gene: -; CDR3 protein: CASSEVVGDYGYTF; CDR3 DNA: TGTGCCAGCAGTGAAGTGGTAGGAGACTATGGCTACACCTTC
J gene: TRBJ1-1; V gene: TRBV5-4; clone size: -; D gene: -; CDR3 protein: CASSLYLGTEAFF; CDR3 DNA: TGTGCCAGCAGCTTGTATCTTGGAACTGAAGCTTTCTTT
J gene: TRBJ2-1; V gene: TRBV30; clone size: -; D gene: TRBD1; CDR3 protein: CAWRPGQGYNEQFF; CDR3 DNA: TGTGCCTGGAGGCCGGGACAGGGCTACAATGAGCAGTTCTTC
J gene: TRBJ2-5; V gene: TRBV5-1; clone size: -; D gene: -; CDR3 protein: CASSFPVGGRPQTQYF; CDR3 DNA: TGCGCCAGCAGTTTCCCAGTCGGCGGGCGCCCACAGACCCAGTACTTC
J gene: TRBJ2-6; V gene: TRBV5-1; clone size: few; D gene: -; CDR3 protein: CASSRGAAGRVSGANVLTF; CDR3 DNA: TGCGCCAGCAGCAGGGGCGCCGCGGGACGGGTCTCTGGGGCCAACGTCCTGACTTTC
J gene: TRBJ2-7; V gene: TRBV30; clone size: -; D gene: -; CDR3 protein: CAWSRGADYEQYF; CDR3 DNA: TGTGCCTGGAGTCGGGGGGCGGACTACGAGCAGTACTTC
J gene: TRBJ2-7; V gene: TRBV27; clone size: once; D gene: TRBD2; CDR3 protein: CASSPLGAGAYEQYF; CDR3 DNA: TGTGCCAGCAGTCCCCTCGGGGCGGGGGCCTACGAGCAGTACTTC
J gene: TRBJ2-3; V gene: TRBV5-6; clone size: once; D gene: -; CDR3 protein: CASSLGWGDLADTQYF; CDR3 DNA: TGTGCCAGCAGCTTGGGATGGGGTGACCTTGCTGATACGCAGTATTTT
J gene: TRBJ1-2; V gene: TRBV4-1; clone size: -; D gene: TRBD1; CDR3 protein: CASSQVEDRGGYTF; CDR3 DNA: TGCGCCAGCAGCCAAGTCGAGGACAGGGGTGGCTACACCTTC